The T cell receptor beta chain under discussion was sequenced for a study of blood T cell repertoires in COVID-19. Across the whole study: The study drew acute and convalescent COVID-19 samples from the United States, Italy and Spain.

Generated by immunoSEQ multiplex PCR, the TCRdb table keeps only in-frame clones and is missing some. The repertoire holds over 200,000 clones, about 80% seen once, with under 2% in the top ten. Participants spanned ages roughly 18 to 95 years and resided in some 22 US areas. Symptom resolution, clearance, or two negative PCRs marked the recovered donors of Cohort 3. Germline CDR1 MNHEY, CDR2 SMNVEV (reference sequence). CDR3 length: 12 amino acids. V lost 6 bases, J lost 3 bases, and 8 bases lay in between. Input material: PBMCs or T cells enriched from blood (not recorded which). The receptor comes from a man in his sixties who had recovered from COVID-19. The V call is TRBV27, the J call TRBJ1-2, with unresolved D. The CDR3 DNA sequence: TGTGCCAGCAGGGAGTCCGACTATGGCTACACCTTC. Translated: CASRESDYGYTF.